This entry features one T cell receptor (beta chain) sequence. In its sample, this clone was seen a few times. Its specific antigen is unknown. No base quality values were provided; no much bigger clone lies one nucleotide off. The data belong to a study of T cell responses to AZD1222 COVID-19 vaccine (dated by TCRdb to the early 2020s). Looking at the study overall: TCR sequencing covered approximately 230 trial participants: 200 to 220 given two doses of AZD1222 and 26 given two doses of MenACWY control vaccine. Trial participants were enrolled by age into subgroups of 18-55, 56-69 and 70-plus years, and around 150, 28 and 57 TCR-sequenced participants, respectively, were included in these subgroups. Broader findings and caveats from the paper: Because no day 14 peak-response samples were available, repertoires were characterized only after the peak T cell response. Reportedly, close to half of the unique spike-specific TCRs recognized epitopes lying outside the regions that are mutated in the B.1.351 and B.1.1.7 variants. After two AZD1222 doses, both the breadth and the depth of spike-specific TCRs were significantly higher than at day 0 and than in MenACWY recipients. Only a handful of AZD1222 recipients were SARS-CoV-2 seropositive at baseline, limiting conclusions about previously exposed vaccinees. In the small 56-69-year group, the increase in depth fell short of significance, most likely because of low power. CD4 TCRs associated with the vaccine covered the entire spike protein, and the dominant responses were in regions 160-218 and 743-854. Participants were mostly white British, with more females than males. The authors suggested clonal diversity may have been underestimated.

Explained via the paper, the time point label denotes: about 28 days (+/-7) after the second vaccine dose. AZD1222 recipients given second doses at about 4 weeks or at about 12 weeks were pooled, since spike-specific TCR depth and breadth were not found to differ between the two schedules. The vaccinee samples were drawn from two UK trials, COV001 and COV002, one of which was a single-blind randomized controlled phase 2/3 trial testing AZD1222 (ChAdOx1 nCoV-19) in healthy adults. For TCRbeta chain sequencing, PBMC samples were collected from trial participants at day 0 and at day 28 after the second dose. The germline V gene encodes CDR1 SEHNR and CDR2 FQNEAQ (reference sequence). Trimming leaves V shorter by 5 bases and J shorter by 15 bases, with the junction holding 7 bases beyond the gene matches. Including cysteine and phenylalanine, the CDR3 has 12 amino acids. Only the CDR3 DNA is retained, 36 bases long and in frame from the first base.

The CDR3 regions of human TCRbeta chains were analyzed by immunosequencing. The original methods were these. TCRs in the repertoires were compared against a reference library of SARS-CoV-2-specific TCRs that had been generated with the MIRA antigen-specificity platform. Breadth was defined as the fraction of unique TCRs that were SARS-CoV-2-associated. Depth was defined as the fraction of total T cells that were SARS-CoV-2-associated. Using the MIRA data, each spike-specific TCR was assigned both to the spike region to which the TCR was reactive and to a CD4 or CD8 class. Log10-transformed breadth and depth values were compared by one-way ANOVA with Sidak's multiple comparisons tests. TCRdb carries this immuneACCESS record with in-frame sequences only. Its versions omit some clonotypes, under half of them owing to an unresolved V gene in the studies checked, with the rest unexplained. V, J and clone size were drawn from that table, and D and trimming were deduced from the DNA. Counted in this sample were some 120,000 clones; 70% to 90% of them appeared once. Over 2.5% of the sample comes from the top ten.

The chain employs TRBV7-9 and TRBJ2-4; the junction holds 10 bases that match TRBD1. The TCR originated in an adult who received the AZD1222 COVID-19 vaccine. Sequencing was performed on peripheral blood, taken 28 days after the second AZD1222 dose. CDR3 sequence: CASSPTGGVRYF. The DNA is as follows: TGTGCCAGCAGCCCGACAGGGGGCGTTAGGTACTTC.